The 29 T cell receptor beta chains below were found in one sample sequenced in a study of CD8+ T cells in alopecia areata. Treatment: oral pan-JAK inhibitor, 5-10 mg twice daily. After isolation, RNA underwent reverse transcription to generate cDNA as the sequencing template. Sequenced by immunoSEQ multiplex PCR; TCRdb stores in-frame clones only, minus some. The sample gives roughly 100,000 clones, approximately 84% of which show up once; approximately 10% is in the top ten. This specimen was CD8+ T cells sorted from blood, taken at approximately week 34, from a patient treated with tofacitinib. Receptors originate from a human donor with alopecia areata.

The chain has TRBV2 and TRBJ1-2; D might be TRBD1 (5 bases). This CDR3 comprises 13 residues. Per the germline V gene, CDR1 is SNHLY and CDR2 is FYNNEI. V lost 8 bases and J 7 bases, leaving 17 bases between the germline ends. CDR3: CASGGRGSPGYTF. CDR3 DNA sequence: TGTGCCAGCGGAGGACGGGGGTCGCCTGGCTACACCTTC.

V usage is TRBV25-1 and J usage is TRBJ1-1; D unclear. The CDR3 runs 13 residues. Trimming took off 3 bases at V and 0 bases at J, with 5 bases between the two ends. Germline CDR1 reads MGHDK; CDR2 reads SYGVNS. For the CDR3, the DNA is TGTGCCAGCAGTGAGGGTTTGAACACTGAAGCTTTCTTT. This translates into CASSEGLNTEAFF.

This chain links TRBV7-3 with TRBJ2-3, with D perhaps TRBD1 (6 bases). V shed 1 base and J shed 1 base, with 9 bases lying between them. CDR3 size: 15 residues. The V gene's germline CDR1 is SGHTA and CDR2 FQGTGA. The CDR3 is CASSLKAGGTDTQYF. The DNA for the CDR3 is TGTGCCAGCAGCTTAAAAGCAGGGGGCACAGATACGCAGTATTTT.

The chain couples TRBV19 to TRBJ2-2; D perhaps matches TRBD2 (6 bases). CDR3 size: 16 residues. The ends were cut back, 1 base at V and 5 bases at J, with 14 bases in the middle. Germline loops: CDR1 LNHDA, CDR2 SQIVND (reference sequence). The CDR3 reads CASSIGLAGPTGELFF. CDR3 DNA sequence: TGTGCCAGTAGTATAGGACTGGCGGGGCCGACCGGGGAGCTGTTTTTT.

The chain links TRBV7-2 to TRBJ2-7; 8 nucleotides align to TRBD2. V was clipped by 10 bases and J by 2 bases; unmatched bases: 10. From germline, CDR1 is SGHTA and CDR2 FQGNSA. The CDR3 spans 14 residues. The CDR3 DNA sequence: TGTGCCACCGCAGGGGCGGGAGGTACCTACGAGCAGTACTTC. Amino acid sequence: CATAGAGGTYEQYF.

V gene TRBV16 combines with J gene TRBJ1-1, with D possibly TRBD1 on 5 matching bases. Germline-derived CDR1 and CDR2 are KGHSY and FQNENV. There are 15 residues in the CDR3. V lost 0 bases to trimming and J lost 0 bases, with 8 bases between them. The CDR3 DNA reads as TGTGCCAGCAGCCAATCGACAGAGATGAACACTGAAGCTTTCTTT. Translating gives CASSQSTEMNTEAFF.

The gene calls are TRBV18 and TRBJ1-2; D may be TRBD1 (6 bases). CDR1 and CDR2 from the germline V gene are KGHSH and LQKENI. There are 15 residues in the CDR3. Trimming removed 0 bases from V and 4 bases from J, with 12 bases in between. The CDR3 region is CASSPPRGKGYGYTF. CDR3 in DNA: TGTGCCAGCTCACCACCGAGGGGGAAGGGCTATGGCTACACCTTC.

This clone was seen only a few times. This chain joins TRBV6-6 and TRBJ2-7; 12 positions agree with TRBD2. Germline loops: CDR1 MNHNY, CDR2 SVGAGI (reference sequence). The J segment lost 4 bases and the V segment lost 2 bases, leaving 6 bases of the junction unmatched. The CDR3 spans 16 residues. CDR3 sequence (DNA): TGTGCCAGCAGTTACCCGACTAGCGGGAGTGATTACGAGCAGTACTTC. Its protein is CASSYPTSGSDYEQYF.

V is TRBV27 and J is TRBJ2-1, with 7 bases aligning to TRBD2. V trimming: 4 bases; J trimming: 4 bases; junction bases outside the gene matches: 7. This CDR3 has 15 residues. Looked up from germline, CDR1 is MNHEY and CDR2 is SMNVEV (reference sequence). CDR3 amino acids: CASSSASGEYNEQFF. DNA of the CDR3: TGTGCCAGCAGTTCGGCTAGCGGAGAATACAATGAGCAGTTCTTC.

This clone was detected only once. This chain joins TRBV7-8 and TRBJ2-7; D uncertain. This CDR3 has 14 amino acids. CDR1 and CDR2 from the germline V gene are SGHVS and FQNEAQ. Trimming pared 1 base from V and 5 bases from J, leaving 12 bases between. Written as DNA, the CDR3 is TGTGCCAGCAGCTTAGGTCTGGGGTCGAACGAGCAGTACTTC. Its translation is CASSLGLGSNEQYF.

The gene calls are TRBV9 and TRBJ2-7; D is possibly TRBD1 (5 bases). The CDR3 totals 14 residues. V lost 3 bases to trimming and J lost 3 bases, with 13 bases between them. CDR1 is SGDLS, CDR2 YYNGEE, per germline. Written as DNA, the CDR3 is TGTGCCAGCAGCGGAGAGAATCAGGGCTACGAGCAGTACTTC. Translating it yields CASSGENQGYEQYF.

This clone came up once. This sequence joins TRBV5-6 and TRBJ2-1; D gene unclear. The CDR3 totals 14 residues. CDR1 SGHDT and CDR2 YYEEEE come from the germline V gene. Trimming left V 0 bases short and J 5 bases short, with 9 bases between. The CDR3 here is CASSLGLANNEQFF. In DNA, the CDR3 is TGTGCCAGCAGCTTGGGGTTAGCCAACAATGAGCAGTTCTTC. The full variable domain, with the rest looked up from reference TRBV5-6 and TRBJ2-1, is DAGVTQSPTHLIKTRGQQVTLRCSPKSGHDTVSWYQQALGQGPQFIFQYYEEEERQRGNFPDRFSGHQFPNYSSELNVNALLLGDSALYLCASSLGLANNEQFFGPGTRLTVL.

This chain joins TRBV4-1 and TRBJ2-1; TRBD2 matches 9 bases. Looked up from germline, CDR1 is MGHRA and CDR2 is YSYEKL. The V segment lost 0 bases and the J segment 5 bases; nucleotides outside the gene matches: 8. This CDR3 is built from 17 residues. This chain's CDR3 is CASSQEGSGSFDNEQFF. The CDR3 DNA sequence: TGCGCCAGCAGCCAAGAAGGTAGCGGGAGTTTCGACAATGAGCAGTTCTTC.

This clone has just one count. The chain is built from TRBV6-6 and TRBJ1-1; the D gene is possibly TRBD1 (5 bases). The CDR3 is made up of 13 amino acids. CDR1 MNHNY and CDR2 SVGAGI come from the germline V gene (reference sequence). V shed 6 bases and J shed 3 bases, with 11 bases lying between them. CDR3 in DNA: TGTGCCAGCAGCGTACAGGTCCACACTGAAGCTTTCTTT. This translates into CASSVQVHTEAFF.

The table lists this clone with a count of one. The chain is built from TRBV27 and TRBJ2-3, with a weak D call TRBD1 (5 bases). The CDR3 spans 16 residues. Germline V gene data show CDR1 as MNHEY and CDR2 as SMNVEV (reference sequence). V lost 4 bases and J 0 bases, leaving 14 bases between the germline ends. The CDR3 is CASSYRLSSSTDTQYF. The CDR3 bases are TGTGCCAGCAGTTACAGGTTATCCTCTAGCACAGATACGCAGTATTTT.

The rearrangement uses TRBV2 and TRBJ2-7, with TRBD1 matching 7 bases. V shed 4 bases and J 2 bases; nucleotides not matched to a gene: 5. This CDR3 region has 14 residues. CDR1 is SNHLY and CDR2 is FYNNEI in the germline V gene. The chain's CDR3 is CASSVFQGAYEQYF. The CDR3 DNA sequence: TGTGCCAGCAGTGTGTTCCAGGGGGCCTACGAGCAGTACTTC.

The rearrangement links TRBV4-1 to TRBJ2-7; TRBD1 is a possible D gene (5 bases). The germline V gene encodes CDR1 MGHRA and CDR2 YSYEKL. This CDR3 spans 13 amino acids. V lost 1 base and J lost 5, with 9 bases in between. CDR3 protein: CASSQVRADEQYF. The DNA for the CDR3 is TGCGCCAGCAGCCAAGTCAGGGCGGACGAGCAGTACTTC.

The V and J genes are TRBV9 and TRBJ2-2; D is tentatively TRBD1 or TRBD2 (5 bases each). CDR1 is SGDLS, CDR2 YYNGEE, per germline. V was cut by 0 bases and J by 6 bases, with 21 bases left in between. The CDR3 consists of 18 residues. CDR3 sequence: CASSVVASKRGASGELFF. CDR3 nucleotides: TGTGCCAGCAGCGTAGTAGCGTCCAAGAGGGGAGCGTCCGGGGAGCTGTTTTTT.

This clone occurred a few times. The genes are TRBV30 and TRBJ2-1; D call uncertain. Germline-derived CDR1 and CDR2 are GTSNPN and SVGIG (reference sequence). Trimming took off 8 bases at V and 4 bases at J, with 12 bases between the two ends. The CDR3 is 12 amino acids. The CDR3 region has the DNA TGTGCCCGGACGGCCGGTTACAATGAGCAGTTCTTC. It specifies CARTAGYNEQFF.

In DNA form, the CDR3 reads TGTGCCAGTAGTAGGAGTAGCGGGCCTTACAATGAGCAGTTCTTC. Translated, it gives CASSRSSGPYNEQFF. The gene calls are TRBV19 and TRBJ2-1; 7 bases align to TRBD2. Losses at the gene ends were 4 bases for V and 4 bases for J; bases not matched to a gene: 7. Germline loops: CDR1 LNHDA, CDR2 SQIVND (reference sequence). The CDR3 is 15 residues long.

The genes are TRBV27 and TRBJ2-1; D is ambiguous. This CDR3 has 12 amino acids. The germline gives CDR1 MNHEY, CDR2 SMNVEV (reference sequence). V lost 8 bases and J 6 bases, leaving 11 bases between the germline ends. This CDR3 reads CASGNFANEQFF. DNA of the CDR3: TGTGCCAGCGGAAACTTCGCCAATGAGCAGTTCTTC.

V and J are TRBV11-2 and TRBJ2-7, with TRBD1 identical over 7 bases. The J segment lost 0 bases and the V segment lost 3 bases, leaving 11 bases of the junction unmatched. CDR1 SGHAT and CDR2 FQNNGV come from the germline V gene. The CDR3 covers 17 residues. CDR3 nucleotide sequence: TGTGCCAGCAGCTTCGACCTGGGACAGAGAAGCTCCTACGAGCAGTACTTC. This codes for CASSFDLGQRSSYEQYF.

The V call is TRBV10-2, the J call TRBJ1-2, with D perhaps matching TRBD1 (5 bases). Trimming pared 3 bases from V and 8 bases from J, leaving 13 bases between. Germline V lookup: CDR1 WSHSY, CDR2 SAAADI. The CDR3 sequence is 13 residues long. The CDR3 region has the DNA TGCGCCAGCAGTGAAGGGGATGGTAAAGGCTACACCTTC. This encodes CASSEGDGKGYTF.

The chain joins TRBV7-3 to TRBJ2-5; D call uncertain. The CDR3 runs 15 residues. Germline CDR1 SGHTA, CDR2 FQGTGA. The V end was cut by 0 bases, the J end by 0 bases, with 8 bases between. CDR3 residues: CASSLTDKHQETQYF. CDR3 coding DNA: TGTGCCAGCAGCTTAACAGACAAGCACCAAGAGACCCAGTACTTC. The whole variable domain, remainder taken from reference TRBV7-3 and TRBJ2-5, is GAGVSQTPSNKVTEKGKYVELRCDPISGHTALYWYRQSLGQGPEFLIYFQGTGAADDSGLPNDRFFAVRPEGSVSTLKIQRTERGDSAVYLCASSLTDKHQETQYFGPGTRLLVL.

The chain combines TRBV5-4 with TRBJ2-7; D might be TRBD1 or TRBD2, each matching 6 bases. CDR3 length: 17 amino acids. Trimming cost V 0 bases and J 2 bases, with 18 bases left between them. CDR1 SGHNT and CDR2 YYREEE come from the germline V gene (reference sequence). The CDR3 bases are TGTGCCAGCAGCTTGGGCACTCCCGGGGGACATACCTACGAGCAGTACTTC. It specifies CASSLGTPGGHTYEQYF.

V is TRBV27 and J is TRBJ2-1; D is undetermined. CDR1 MNHEY and CDR2 SMNVEV come from the germline V gene (reference sequence). The CDR3 has 14 residues. V was clipped by 5 bases and J by 5 bases, with 13 bases between them. The CDR3 protein is CASSKQSYDNEQFF. The DNA for the CDR3 is TGTGCCAGCAGTAAGCAGTCCTATGACAATGAGCAGTTCTTC.

The rearrangement links TRBV11-2 to TRBJ2-6, with D perhaps assigned TRBD1 or TRBD2 (5 bases each). The CDR3 runs 14 residues. V was pared by 8 bases and J by 0 bases, with 8 bases between. Per the germline V gene, CDR1 is SGHAT and CDR2 is FQNNGV. As DNA, the CDR3 is TGTGCCAGCGGGACGGTCTCTGGGGCCAACGTCCTGACTTTC. Protein: CASGTVSGANVLTF. The entire variable domain, with the rest obtained from reference TRBV11-2 and TRBJ2-6, is as follows: EAGVAQSPRYKIIEKRQSVAFWCNPISGHATLYWYQQILGQGPKLLIQFQNNGVVDDSQLPKDRFSAERLKGVDSTLKIQPAKLEDSAVYLCASGTVSGANVLTFGAGSRLTVL.

This chain links TRBV27 with TRBJ2-7; the match to TRBD2 covers 12 bases. Germline V lookup: CDR1 MNHEY, CDR2 SMNVEV (reference sequence). The CDR3 sequence is 17 residues long. The V segment lost 4 bases and the J segment 5 bases; nucleotides outside the gene matches: 12. This CDR3 reads CASSSTSGSLLMNEQYF. For the CDR3, the DNA is TGTGCCAGCAGTTCGACTAGCGGGAGTCTCTTGATGAACGAGCAGTACTTC.

The genes are TRBV13 and TRBJ2-3; D is possibly TRBD1 (6 bases). CDR3 length: 16 amino acids. Between the trimmed V and J ends, which lost 6 bases and 2 bases, there was a span of 18 bases. Germline V gene sequence: CDR1 PRHDT, CDR2 FYEKMQ (reference sequence). The CDR3 is CASSYDRGQDTDTQYF. The CDR3 DNA is TGTGCCAGCAGTTATGACCGGGGACAAGACACAGATACGCAGTATTTT.